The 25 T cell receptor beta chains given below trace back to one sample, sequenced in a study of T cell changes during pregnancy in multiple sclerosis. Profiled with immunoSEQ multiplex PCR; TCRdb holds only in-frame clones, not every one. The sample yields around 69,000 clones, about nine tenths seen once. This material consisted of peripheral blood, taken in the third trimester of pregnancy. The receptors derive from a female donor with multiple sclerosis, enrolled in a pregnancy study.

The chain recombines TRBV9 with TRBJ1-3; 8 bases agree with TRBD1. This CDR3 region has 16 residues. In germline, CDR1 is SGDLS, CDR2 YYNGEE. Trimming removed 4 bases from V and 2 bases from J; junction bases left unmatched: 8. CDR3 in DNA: TGTGCCAGCAGCAAGGGGACAGGCCGGACTGGAAACACCATATATTTT. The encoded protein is CASSKGTGRTGNTIYF.

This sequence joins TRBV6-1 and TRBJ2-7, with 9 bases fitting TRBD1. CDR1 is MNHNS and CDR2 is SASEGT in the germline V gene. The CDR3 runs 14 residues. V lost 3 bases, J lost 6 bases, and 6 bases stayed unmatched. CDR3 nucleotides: TGTGCCAGCAGTGACGGGACAGGGAGGGGCGAGCAGTACTTC. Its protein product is CASSDGTGRGEQYF.

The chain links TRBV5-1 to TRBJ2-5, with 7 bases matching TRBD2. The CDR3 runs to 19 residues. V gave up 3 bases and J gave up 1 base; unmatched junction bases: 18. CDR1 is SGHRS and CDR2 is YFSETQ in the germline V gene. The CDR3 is CASSSLPSGAINPQETQYF. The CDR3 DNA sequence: TGCGCCAGCAGCTCCCTCCCCAGCGGGGCGATAAATCCCCAAGAGACCCAGTACTTC.

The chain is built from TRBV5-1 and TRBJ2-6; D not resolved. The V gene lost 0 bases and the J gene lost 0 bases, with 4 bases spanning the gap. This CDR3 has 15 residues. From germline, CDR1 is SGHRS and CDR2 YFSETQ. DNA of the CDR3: TGCGCCAGCAGCTTGGCAGGCTCTGGGGCCAACGTCCTGACTTTC. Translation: CASSLAGSGANVLTF.

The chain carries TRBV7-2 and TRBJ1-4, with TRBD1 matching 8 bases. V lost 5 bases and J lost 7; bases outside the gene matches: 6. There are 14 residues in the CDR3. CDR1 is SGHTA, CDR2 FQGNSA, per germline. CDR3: CASSPGGRSEKLFF. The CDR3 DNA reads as TGTGCCAGCAGCCCAGGGGGCAGGAGTGAAAAACTGTTTTTT.

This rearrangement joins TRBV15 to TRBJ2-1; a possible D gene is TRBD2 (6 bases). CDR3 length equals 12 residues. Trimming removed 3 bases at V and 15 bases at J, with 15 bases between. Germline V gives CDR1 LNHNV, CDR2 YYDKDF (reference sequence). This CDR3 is CATSRDSGTRFF. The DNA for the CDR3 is TGTGCCACCAGCAGGGACTCCGGGACTCGGTTCTTC.

The CDR3 loop is CSVKPGTGVNEQFF. CDR3 nucleotide sequence: TGCAGCGTCAAGCCCGGGACAGGGGTGAATGAGCAGTTCTTC. V and J are TRBV29-1 and TRBJ2-1; TRBD1 matches 10 bases. Looked up from germline, CDR1 is SQVTM and CDR2 is ANQGSEA. The CDR3 loop spans 14 amino acids. The ends lost 6 bases at V and 7 bases at J; junction bases unmatched: 9.

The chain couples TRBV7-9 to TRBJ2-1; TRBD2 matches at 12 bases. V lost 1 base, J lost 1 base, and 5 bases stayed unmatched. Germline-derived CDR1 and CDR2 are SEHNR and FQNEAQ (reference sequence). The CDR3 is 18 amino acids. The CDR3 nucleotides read TGTGCCAGCAGCTTAGATCGACTAGCGGGGGTGTCCTACAATGAGCAGTTCTTC. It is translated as CASSLDRLAGVSYNEQFF.

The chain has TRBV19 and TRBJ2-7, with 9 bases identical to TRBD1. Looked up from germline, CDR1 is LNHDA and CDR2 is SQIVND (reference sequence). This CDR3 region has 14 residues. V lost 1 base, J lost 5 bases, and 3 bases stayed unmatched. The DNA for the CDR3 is TGTGCCAGTAGTATAGGGACAGGGGAGCACGAGCAGTACTTC. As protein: CASSIGTGEHEQYF.

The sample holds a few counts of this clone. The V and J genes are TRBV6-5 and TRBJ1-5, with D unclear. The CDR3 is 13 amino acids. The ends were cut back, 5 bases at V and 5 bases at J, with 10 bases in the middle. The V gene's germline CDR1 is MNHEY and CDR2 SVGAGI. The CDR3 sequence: CASSPIGDQPQHF. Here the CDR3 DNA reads TGTGCCAGCAGTCCAATCGGGGATCAGCCCCAGCATTTT.

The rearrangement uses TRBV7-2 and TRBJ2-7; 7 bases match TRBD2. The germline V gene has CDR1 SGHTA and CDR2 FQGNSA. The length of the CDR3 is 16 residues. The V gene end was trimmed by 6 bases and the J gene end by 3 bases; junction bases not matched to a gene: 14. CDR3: CASRHTVGGESYEQYF. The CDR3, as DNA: TGTGCCAGCAGACATACGGTTGGGGGGGAAAGCTACGAGCAGTACTTC. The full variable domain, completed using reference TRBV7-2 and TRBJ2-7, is GAGVSQSPSNKVTEKGKDVELRCDPISGHTALYWYRQSLGQGLEFLIYFQGNSAPDKSGLPSDRFSAERTGGSVSTLTIQRTQQEDSAVYLCASRHTVGGESYEQYFGPGTRLTVT.

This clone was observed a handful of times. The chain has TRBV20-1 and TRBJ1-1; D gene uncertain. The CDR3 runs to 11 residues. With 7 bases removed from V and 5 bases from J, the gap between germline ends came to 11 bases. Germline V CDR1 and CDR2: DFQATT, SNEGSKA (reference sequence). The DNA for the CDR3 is TGCAGTGGCAGAGGGAGGACTGAAGCTTTCTTT. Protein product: CSGRGRTEAFF.

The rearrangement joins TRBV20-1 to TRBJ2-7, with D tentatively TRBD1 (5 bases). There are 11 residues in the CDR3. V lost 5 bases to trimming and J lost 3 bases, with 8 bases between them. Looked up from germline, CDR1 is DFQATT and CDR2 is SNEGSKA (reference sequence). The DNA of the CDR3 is TGCAGTGCTGGGGCCGTCTACGAGCAGTACTTC. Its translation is CSAGAVYEQYF.

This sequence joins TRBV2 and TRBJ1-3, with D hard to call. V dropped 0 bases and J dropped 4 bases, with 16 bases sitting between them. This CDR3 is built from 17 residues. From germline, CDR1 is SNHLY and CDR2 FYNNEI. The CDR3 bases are TGTGCCAGCAGTGAAGCGCTTCTAAGTATCGGGGGAAACACCATATATTTT. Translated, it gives CASSEALLSIGGNTIYF.

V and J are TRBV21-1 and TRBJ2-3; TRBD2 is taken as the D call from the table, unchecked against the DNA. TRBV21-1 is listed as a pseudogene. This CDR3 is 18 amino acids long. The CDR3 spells CASSKDIVGTSFIDTQYF. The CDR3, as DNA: TGTGCCAGCAGCAAAGATATAGTAGGGACTAGCTTCATAGATACGCAGTATTTT.

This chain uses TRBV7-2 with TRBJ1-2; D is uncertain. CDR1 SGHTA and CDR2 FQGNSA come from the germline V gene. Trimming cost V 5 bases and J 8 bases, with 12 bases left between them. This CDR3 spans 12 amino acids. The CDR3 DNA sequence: TGTGCCAGCAGCCCGGCGGCGCGCGGCTACACCTTC. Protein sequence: CASSPAARGYTF.

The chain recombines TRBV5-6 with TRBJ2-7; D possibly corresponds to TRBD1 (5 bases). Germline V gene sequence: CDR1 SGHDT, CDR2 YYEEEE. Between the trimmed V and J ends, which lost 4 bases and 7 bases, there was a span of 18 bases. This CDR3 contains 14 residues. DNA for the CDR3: TGTGCCAGCAGCCTCGGTTTTAGCCACAGGGAGCAGTACTTC. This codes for CASSLGFSHREQYF. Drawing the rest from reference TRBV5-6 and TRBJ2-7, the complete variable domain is DAGVTQSPTHLIKTRGQQVTLRCSPKSGHDTVSWYQQALGQGPQFIFQYYEEEERQRGNFPDRFSGHQFPNYSSELNVNALLLGDSALYLCASSLGFSHREQYFGPGTRLTVT.

CDR3 sequence: CASSLDREHEQFF. The CDR3, as DNA: TGCGCCAGCAGCTTGGACAGGGAGCATGAGCAGTTCTTC. The J gene is TRBJ2-1, the V gene TRBV5-1, with D tentatively TRBD1 (6 bases). Germline assignment: CDR1 SGHRS and CDR2 YFSETQ. The ends were cut back, 0 bases at V and 8 bases at J, with 9 bases in the middle. The CDR3 runs to 13 residues.

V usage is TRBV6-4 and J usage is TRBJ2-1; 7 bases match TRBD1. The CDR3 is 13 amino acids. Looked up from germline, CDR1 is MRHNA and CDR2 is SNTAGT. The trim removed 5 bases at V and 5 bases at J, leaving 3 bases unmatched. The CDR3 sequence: CASSLGGHNEQFF. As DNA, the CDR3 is TGTGCCAGCAGTCTAGGGGGCCACAATGAGCAGTTCTTC.

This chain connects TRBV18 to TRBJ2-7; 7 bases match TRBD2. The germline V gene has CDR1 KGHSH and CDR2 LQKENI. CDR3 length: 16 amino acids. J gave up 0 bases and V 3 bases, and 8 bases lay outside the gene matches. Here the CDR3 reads CASSPIRAGTSYEQYF. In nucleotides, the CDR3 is TGTGCCAGCTCACCTATTCGAGCGGGGACCTCCTACGAGCAGTACTTC.

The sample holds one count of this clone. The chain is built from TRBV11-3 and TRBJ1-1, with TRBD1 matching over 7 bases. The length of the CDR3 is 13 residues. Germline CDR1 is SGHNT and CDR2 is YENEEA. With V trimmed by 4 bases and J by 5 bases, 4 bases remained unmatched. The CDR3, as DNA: TGTGCCAGCAGCTACGACAGGGAAACTGAAGCTTTCTTT. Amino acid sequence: CASSYDRETEAFF.

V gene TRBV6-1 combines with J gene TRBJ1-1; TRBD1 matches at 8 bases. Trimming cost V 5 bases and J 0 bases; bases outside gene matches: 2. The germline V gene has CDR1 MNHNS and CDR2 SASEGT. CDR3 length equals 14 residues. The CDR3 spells CASSRTGLNTEAFF. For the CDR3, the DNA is TGTGCCAGCAGTAGGACAGGGTTGAACACTGAAGCTTTCTTT.

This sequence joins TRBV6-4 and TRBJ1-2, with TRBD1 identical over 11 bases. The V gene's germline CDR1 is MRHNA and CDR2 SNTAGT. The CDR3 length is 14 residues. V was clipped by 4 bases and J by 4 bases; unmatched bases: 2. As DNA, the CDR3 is TGTGCCAGCAGTGCCGGGACAGGGGGCTATGGCTACACCTTC. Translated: CASSAGTGGYGYTF.

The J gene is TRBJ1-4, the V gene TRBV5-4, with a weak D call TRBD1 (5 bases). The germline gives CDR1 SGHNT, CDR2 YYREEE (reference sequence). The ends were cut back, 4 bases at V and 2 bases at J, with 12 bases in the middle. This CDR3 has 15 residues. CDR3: CASSRGPNTNEKLFF. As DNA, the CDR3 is TGTGCCAGCAGCAGGGGCCCGAATACTAATGAAAAACTGTTTTTT.

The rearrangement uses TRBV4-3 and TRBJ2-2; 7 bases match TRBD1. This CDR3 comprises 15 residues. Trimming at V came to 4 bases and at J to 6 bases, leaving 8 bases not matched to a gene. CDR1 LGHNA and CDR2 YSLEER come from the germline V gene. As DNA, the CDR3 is TGCGCCAGCAGCCGCTTACAGGGGTTTGCCGGGGAGCTGTTTTTT. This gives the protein CASSRLQGFAGELFF.